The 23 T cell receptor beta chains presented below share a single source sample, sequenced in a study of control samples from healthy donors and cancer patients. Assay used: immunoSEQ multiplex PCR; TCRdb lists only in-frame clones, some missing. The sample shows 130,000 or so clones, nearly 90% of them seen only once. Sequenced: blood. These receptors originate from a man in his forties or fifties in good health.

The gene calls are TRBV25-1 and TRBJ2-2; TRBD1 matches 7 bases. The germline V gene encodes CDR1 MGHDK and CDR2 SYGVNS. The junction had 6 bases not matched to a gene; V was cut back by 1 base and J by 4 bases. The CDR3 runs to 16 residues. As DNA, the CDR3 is TGTGCCAGCAGTGAATCGGACAGGTGGCGCACCGGGGAGCTGTTTTTT. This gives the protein CASSESDRWRTGELFF.

The CDR3 DNA sequence: TGTGCCAGCCGGAGGACAACTTCCAGCCGAGAGACCCAGTACTTC. It translates to CASRRTTSSRETQYF. The chain combines TRBV5-4 with TRBJ2-5; D possibly matches TRBD1 or TRBD2 (5 bases each). V lost 7 bases and J 4 bases, leaving 20 bases between the germline ends. This CDR3 spans 15 amino acids. CDR1 is SGHNT, CDR2 YYREEE, per germline (reference sequence).

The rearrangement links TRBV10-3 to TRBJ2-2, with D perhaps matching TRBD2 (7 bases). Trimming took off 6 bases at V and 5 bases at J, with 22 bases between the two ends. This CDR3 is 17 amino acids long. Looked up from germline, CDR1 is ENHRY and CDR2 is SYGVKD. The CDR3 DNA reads TGTGCCATCAGCTTCGGGCGGGGGCGCAGATCAACCGGGGAGCTGTTTTTT. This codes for CAISFGRGRRSTGELFF.

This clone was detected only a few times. The CDR3 here is CASSFIGTEAFF. CDR3 in DNA: TGTGCCAGCAGTTTTATCGGGACTGAAGCTTTCTTT. The rearrangement uses TRBV28 and TRBJ1-1; D ambiguous. V was pared by 3 bases and J by 5 bases, with 7 bases between. This CDR3 region has 12 residues. Germline V gives CDR1 MDHEN, CDR2 SYDVKM.

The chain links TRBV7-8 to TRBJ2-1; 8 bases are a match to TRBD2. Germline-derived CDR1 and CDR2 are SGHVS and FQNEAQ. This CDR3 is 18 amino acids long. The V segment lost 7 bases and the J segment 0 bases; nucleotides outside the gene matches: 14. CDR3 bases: TGTGCCAGCACCCTTACTTCAGCGGGGGTTCGCTCCTACAATGAGCAGTTCTTC. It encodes CASTLTSAGVRSYNEQFF.

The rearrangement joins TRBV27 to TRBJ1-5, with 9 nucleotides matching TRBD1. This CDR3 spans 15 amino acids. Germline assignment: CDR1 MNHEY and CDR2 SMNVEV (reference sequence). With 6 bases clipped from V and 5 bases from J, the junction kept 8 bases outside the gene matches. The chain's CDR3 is CASSLLTGGDQPQHF. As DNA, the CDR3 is TGTGCCAGCAGCCTATTGACAGGGGGGGATCAGCCCCAGCATTTT.

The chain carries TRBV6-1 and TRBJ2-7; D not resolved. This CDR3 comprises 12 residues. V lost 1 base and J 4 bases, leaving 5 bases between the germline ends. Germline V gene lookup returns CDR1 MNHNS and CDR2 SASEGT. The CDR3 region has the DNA TGTGCCAGCAGTGAAGTAGTGTACGAGCAGTACTTC. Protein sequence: CASSEVVYEQYF.

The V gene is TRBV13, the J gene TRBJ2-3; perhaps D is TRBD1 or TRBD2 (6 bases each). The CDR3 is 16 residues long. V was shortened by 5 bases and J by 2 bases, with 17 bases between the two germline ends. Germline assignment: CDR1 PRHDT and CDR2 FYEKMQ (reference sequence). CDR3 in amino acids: CASSVRGGIDTDTQYF. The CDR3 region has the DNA TGTGCCAGCAGCGTAAGAGGGGGGATTGACACAGATACGCAGTATTTT. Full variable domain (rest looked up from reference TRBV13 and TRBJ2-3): AAGVIQSPRHLIKEKRETATLKCYPIPRHDTVYWYQQGPGQDPQFLISFYEKMQSDKGSIPDRFSAQQFSDYHSELNMSSLELGDSALYFCASSVRGGIDTDTQYFGPGTRLTVL.

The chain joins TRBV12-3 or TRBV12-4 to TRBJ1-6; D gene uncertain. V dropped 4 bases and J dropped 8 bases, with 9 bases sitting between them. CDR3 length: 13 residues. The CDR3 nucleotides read TGTGCCAGCAGTTCGGTGAGGGATTCACCCCTCCACTTT. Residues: CASSSVRDSPLHF.

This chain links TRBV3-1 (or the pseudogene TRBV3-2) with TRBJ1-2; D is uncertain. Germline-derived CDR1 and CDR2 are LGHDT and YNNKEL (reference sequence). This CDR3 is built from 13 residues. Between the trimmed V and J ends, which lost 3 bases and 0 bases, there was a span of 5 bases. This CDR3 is CASSQQANYGYTF. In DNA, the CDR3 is TGTGCCAGCAGCCAGCAGGCTAACTATGGCTACACCTTC.

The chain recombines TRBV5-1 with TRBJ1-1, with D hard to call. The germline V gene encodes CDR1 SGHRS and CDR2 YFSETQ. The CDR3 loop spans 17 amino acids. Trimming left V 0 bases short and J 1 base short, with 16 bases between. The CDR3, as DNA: TGCGCCAGCAGCTTGGCCGGTTCTGGACCTCGGAACACTGAAGCTTTCTTT. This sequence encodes CASSLAGSGPRNTEAFF.

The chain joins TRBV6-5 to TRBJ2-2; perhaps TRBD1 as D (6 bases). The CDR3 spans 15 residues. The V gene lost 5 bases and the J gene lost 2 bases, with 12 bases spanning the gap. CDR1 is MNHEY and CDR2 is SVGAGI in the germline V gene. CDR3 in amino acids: CASSLRTENTGELFF. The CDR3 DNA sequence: TGTGCCAGCAGTCTTCGGACAGAAAACACCGGGGAGCTGTTTTTT.

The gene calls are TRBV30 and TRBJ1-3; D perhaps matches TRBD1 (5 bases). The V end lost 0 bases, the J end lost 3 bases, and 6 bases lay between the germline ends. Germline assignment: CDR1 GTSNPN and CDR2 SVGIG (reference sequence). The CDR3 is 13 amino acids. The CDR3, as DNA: TGTGCCTGGAGTGTACAGGTTGGAAACACCATATATTTT. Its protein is CAWSVQVGNTIYF. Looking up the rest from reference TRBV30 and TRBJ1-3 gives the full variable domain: SQTIHQWPATLVQPVGSPLSLECTVEGTSNPNLYWYRQAAGRGLQLLFYSVGIGQISSEVPQNLSASRPQDRQFILSSKKLLLSDSGFYLCAWSVQVGNTIYFGEGSWLTVV.

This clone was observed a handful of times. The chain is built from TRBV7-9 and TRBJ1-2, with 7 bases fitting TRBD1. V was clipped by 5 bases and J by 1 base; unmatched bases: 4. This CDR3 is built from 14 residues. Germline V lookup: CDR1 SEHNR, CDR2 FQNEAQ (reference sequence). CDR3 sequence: CASSPGQFNYGYTF. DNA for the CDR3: TGTGCCAGCAGCCCGGGACAGTTTAACTATGGCTACACCTTC. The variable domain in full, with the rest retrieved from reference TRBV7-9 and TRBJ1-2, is DTGVSQNPRHKITKRGQNVTFRCDPISEHNRLYWYRQTLGQGPEFLTYFQNEAQLEKSRLLSDRFSAERPKGSFSTLEIQRTEQGDSAMYLCASSPGQFNYGYTFGSGTRLTVV.

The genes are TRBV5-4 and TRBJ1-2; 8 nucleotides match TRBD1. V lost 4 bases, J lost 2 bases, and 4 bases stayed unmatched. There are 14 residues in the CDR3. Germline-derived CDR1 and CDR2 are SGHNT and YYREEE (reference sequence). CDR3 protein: CASSTRTGNYGYTF. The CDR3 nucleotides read TGTGCCAGCAGCACCCGGACAGGGAACTATGGCTACACCTTC.

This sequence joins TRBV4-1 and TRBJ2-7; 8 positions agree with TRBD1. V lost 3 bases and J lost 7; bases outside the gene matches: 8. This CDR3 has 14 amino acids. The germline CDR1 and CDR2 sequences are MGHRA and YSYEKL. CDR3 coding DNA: TGCGCCAGCAGCCAGGACAGGGCAAATAGAGAGCAGTACTTC. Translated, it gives CASSQDRANREQYF.

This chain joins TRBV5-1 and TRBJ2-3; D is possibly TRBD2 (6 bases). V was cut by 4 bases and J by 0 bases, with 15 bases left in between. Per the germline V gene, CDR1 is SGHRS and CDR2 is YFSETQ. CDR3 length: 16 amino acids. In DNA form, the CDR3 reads TGCGCCAGCAGCGCCCGAGGCGGGGCTAGCACAGATACGCAGTATTTT. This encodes CASSARGGASTDTQYF.

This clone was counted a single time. CDR3 protein: CATGWGGPTDTQYF. Here the CDR3 DNA reads TGTGCCACAGGGTGGGGGGGCCCCACAGATACGCAGTATTTT. The rearrangement uses TRBV19 and TRBJ2-3, with D possibly being TRBD2 (7 bases). The V and J ends lost 10 bases and 2 bases respectively, with 16 bases between them. Germline CDR1 and CDR2: LNHDA and SQIVND (reference sequence). The CDR3 loop spans 14 amino acids.

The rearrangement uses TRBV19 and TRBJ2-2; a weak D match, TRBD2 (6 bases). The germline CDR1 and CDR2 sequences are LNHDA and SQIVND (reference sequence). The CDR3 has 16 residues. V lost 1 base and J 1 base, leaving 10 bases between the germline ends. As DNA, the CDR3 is TGTGCCAGTAGTATAGGGAGGGGATGGAACACCGGGGAGCTGTTTTTT. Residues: CASSIGRGWNTGELFF.

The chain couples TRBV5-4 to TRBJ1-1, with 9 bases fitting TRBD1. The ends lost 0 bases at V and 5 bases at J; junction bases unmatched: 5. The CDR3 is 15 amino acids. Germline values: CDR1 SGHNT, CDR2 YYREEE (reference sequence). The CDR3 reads CASSLDRGRRTEAFF. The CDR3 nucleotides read TGTGCCAGCAGCTTGGACAGGGGGCGCCGGACTGAAGCTTTCTTT. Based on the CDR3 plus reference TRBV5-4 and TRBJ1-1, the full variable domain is ETGVTQSPTHLIKTRGQQVTLRCSSQSGHNTVSWYQQALGQGPQFIFQYYREEENGRGNFPPRFSGLQFPNYSSELNVNALELDDSALYLCASSLDRGRRTEAFFGQGTRLTVV.

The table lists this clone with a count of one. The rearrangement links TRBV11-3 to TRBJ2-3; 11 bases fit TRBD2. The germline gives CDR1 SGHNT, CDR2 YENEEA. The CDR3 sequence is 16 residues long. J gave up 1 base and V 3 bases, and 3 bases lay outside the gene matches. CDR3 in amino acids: CASSLGTSGRTDTQYF. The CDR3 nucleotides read TGTGCCAGCAGCTTGGGGACTAGCGGCCGCACAGATACGCAGTATTTT.

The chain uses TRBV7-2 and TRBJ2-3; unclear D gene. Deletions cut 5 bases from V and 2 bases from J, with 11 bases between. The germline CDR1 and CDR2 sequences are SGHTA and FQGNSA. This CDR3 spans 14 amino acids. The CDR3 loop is CASSDYGPTDTQYF. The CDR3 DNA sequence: TGTGCCAGCAGCGATTATGGACCCACAGATACGCAGTATTTT.

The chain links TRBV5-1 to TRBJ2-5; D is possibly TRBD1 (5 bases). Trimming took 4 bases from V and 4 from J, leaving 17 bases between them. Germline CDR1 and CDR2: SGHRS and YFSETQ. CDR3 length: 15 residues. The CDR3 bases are TGCGCCAGCAGCGAAGGACAAGGGTGGCGAGAGACCCAGTACTTC. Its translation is CASSEGQGWRETQYF.